This T cell receptor (beta chain) appears in the sequencing data of a study of T cell responses to AZD1222 COVID-19 vaccine. Generated by immunoSEQ multiplex PCR, the TCRdb table keeps only in-frame clones and is missing some. Among about 120,000 clones listed, less than 95% were seen once. In regard to this clone: The target antigen is unknown.

Whole-study results and caveats: The study sampled repertoires only after the peak T cell response.

The TCR originated in an adult in good health. The source material was peripheral blood, sampled on day 0 of AZD1222 vaccination.

In DNA, the CDR3 is TGTGCTAGTGGTCCGGACAGTCCTATGAACACTGAAGCTTTCTTT. It yields the protein CASGPDSPMNTEAFF. The chain carries TRBV12-5 and TRBJ1-1, with D possibly TRBD1 on 6 matching bases. The CDR3 is made up of 15 amino acids. Germline CDR1 is LGHNT and CDR2 is FRNRAP. Trimming cost V 5 bases and J 0 bases, with 13 bases left between them.